The 15 T cell receptor beta chains presented below share a single source sample, sequenced in a study of shared clonotypes between healthy human individuals. This table comes from immunoSEQ multiplex PCR, and its TCRdb copy is limited to in-frame clones, with some not included. The repertoire holds 2,100,000 or so clones, with 95% as singletons. Sequenced input: naive CD4+ T cells sorted from blood. Subset described: CD45RA+ positively selected. The origin of the receptors is a man aged 18 to 35 in good health.

This clone was seen a single time. This chain links TRBV10-3 with TRBJ1-4, with 9 bases that match TRBD1. Per the germline V gene, CDR1 is ENHRY and CDR2 is SYGVKD. V lost 0 bases to trimming and J lost 5 bases; unmatched junction nucleotides: 7. CDR3 length: 17 residues. The DNA of the CDR3 is TGTGCCATCAGTGAGTCTGTCGGGACAGGGAAAAATGAAAAACTGTTTTTT. Translating it yields CAISESVGTGKNEKLFF.

J is TRBJ1-1 and V is TRBV7-3; TRBD1 aligns across 7 bases. After removal of 2 bases from V and 5 bases from J, the junction contained 5 bases not matched to a gene. From germline, CDR1 is SGHTA and CDR2 FQGTGA. There are 14 residues in the CDR3. The CDR3 loop reads CASSLDRDRTEAFF. CDR3 bases: TGTGCCAGCAGCTTAGACCGGGACAGAACTGAAGCTTTCTTT. Based on the CDR3 plus reference TRBV7-3 and TRBJ1-1, the full variable domain is GAGVSQTPSNKVTEKGKYVELRCDPISGHTALYWYRQSLGQGPEFLIYFQGTGAADDSGLPNDRFFAVRPEGSVSTLKIQRTERGDSAVYLCASSLDRDRTEAFFGQGTRLTVV.

The chain combines TRBV5-4 with TRBJ2-7; D is uncertain. There are 12 residues in the CDR3. Between the trimmed V and J ends, which lost 5 bases and 2 bases, there was a span of 8 bases. Germline CDR1 SGHNT, CDR2 YYREEE (reference sequence). The CDR3 coding sequence is TGTGCCAGCAGAGCCGGAACCTACGAGCAGTACTTC. This codes for CASRAGTYEQYF.

The chain combines TRBV19 with TRBJ1-5; D is uncertain. V was trimmed by 1 base and J by 2 bases, leaving 12 bases between them. Germline CDR1 and CDR2: LNHDA and SQIVND (reference sequence). The CDR3 is made up of 16 amino acids. The CDR3 DNA reads TGTGCCAGTAGTATAGTTGGAATTCGGGGCAATCAGCCCCAGCATTTT. Its protein is CASSIVGIRGNQPQHF.

This chain links TRBV5-6 with TRBJ2-2, with 9 positions matching TRBD2. CDR3 length equals 18 residues. Germline CDR1 is SGHDT and CDR2 is YYEEEE. V lost 4 bases, J lost 4 bases, and 14 bases stayed unmatched. The CDR3 DNA is TGTGCCAGCAGCCCCTGGGGGAGCGGGAGGAGGGGCACCGGGGAGCTGTTTTTT. As protein: CASSPWGSGRRGTGELFF.

As for this clone: Other DNA sequences of this sample code for an identical CDR3. J is TRBJ1-1 and V is TRBV29-1, with 8 nucleotides matching TRBD1. The length of the CDR3 is 12 residues. CDR1 is SQVTM and CDR2 is ANQGSEA in the germline V gene. V was pared by 7 bases and J by 0 bases, with 1 base of the junction left unmatched. This CDR3 is CSGQGLNTEAFF. CDR3 in DNA: TGCAGCGGACAGGGGCTGAACACTGAAGCTTTCTTT.

CDR3 DNA: TGTGCCTGGAGTGAAAGACAGGGGGCCCCCTATGGCTACACCTTC. It specifies CAWSERQGAPYGYTF. The V gene is TRBV30, the J gene TRBJ1-2; 10 bases match TRBD1. Trimming removed 1 base from V and 4 bases from J; junction bases left unmatched: 6. The CDR3 covers 15 residues. Germline V gene lookup returns CDR1 GTSNPN and CDR2 SVGIG (reference sequence).

As concerns this clone: Distinct nucleotide sequences in the sample also encode this CDR3. The chain has TRBV6-5 and TRBJ2-7; D is ambiguous. Trimming took 0 bases from V and 2 from J, leaving 5 bases between them. Germline loops: CDR1 MNHEY, CDR2 SVGAGI. The CDR3 spans 13 residues. This chain's CDR3 is CASSYSVAYEQYF. CDR3 DNA sequence: TGTGCCAGCAGTTACTCTGTAGCCTACGAGCAGTACTTC.

The chain employs TRBV29-1 and TRBJ2-3; no clear D gene. Deletions cut 4 bases from V and 1 base from J, with 12 bases between. The CDR3 is 14 amino acids. The germline gives CDR1 SQVTM, CDR2 ANQGSEA. The CDR3 sequence is CSVVPRGRTDTQYF. CDR3 in DNA: TGCAGCGTTGTCCCCCGCGGACGCACAGATACGCAGTATTTT.

V is TRBV27 and J is TRBJ1-2, with D possibly matching TRBD1 (5 bases). Germline V lookup: CDR1 MNHEY, CDR2 SMNVEV (reference sequence). Trimming shortened V by 2 bases and J by 6 bases, and 10 bases separated the two germline ends. There are 13 residues in the CDR3. For the CDR3, the DNA is TGTGCCAGCAGTTTAGGTGTGGGGCATGGCTACACCTTC. Its translation: CASSLGVGHGYTF.

The CDR3 reads CASIRGLAGGQLTQYF. CDR3 nucleotide sequence: TGTGCCAGCATCCGAGGACTAGCGGGGGGGCAGCTCACGCAGTATTTT. The gene calls are TRBV28 and TRBJ2-3; 15 bases match TRBD2. The germline V gene has CDR1 MDHEN and CDR2 SYDVKM. V was clipped by 7 bases and J by 9 bases; unmatched bases: 11. This CDR3 is built from 16 residues.

The V call is TRBV6-1, the J call TRBJ1-2, with TRBD1 matching over 7 bases. The junction had 13 bases not matched to a gene; V was cut back by 3 bases and J by 3 bases. The germline CDR1 and CDR2 sequences are MNHNS and SASEGT. The CDR3 extends over 17 amino acids. CDR3 coding DNA: TGTGCCAGCAGTGACTTCTTCCGAGGGGGCGCTGACTATGGCTACACCTTC. Encoded protein: CASSDFFRGGADYGYTF.

To note about this clone: Different DNA sequences within this sample yield the same CDR3. The rearrangement uses TRBV27 and TRBJ2-7; D is unresolved. The V gene's germline CDR1 is MNHEY and CDR2 SMNVEV (reference sequence). Trimming took off 4 bases at V and 0 bases at J, with 10 bases between the two ends. The CDR3 contains 14 residues. CDR3 loop: CASSSPGSSYEQYF. The DNA for the CDR3 is TGTGCCAGCAGTTCCCCGGGCAGCTCCTACGAGCAGTACTTC.

This chain links TRBV28 with TRBJ1-3, with 9 bases lining up with TRBD1. The CDR3 is 17 residues long. The germline gives CDR1 MDHEN, CDR2 SYDVKM. With V trimmed by 5 bases and J by 2 bases, 10 bases remained unmatched. The DNA of the CDR3 is TGTGCCAGCAGTCCGATCCCTGACAGGGGGACTGGAAACACCATATATTTT. Its translation is CASSPIPDRGTGNTIYF.

The chain joins TRBV5-1 to TRBJ2-3; 11 nucleotides match TRBD1. CDR3 size: 16 residues. The germline V gene encodes CDR1 SGHRS and CDR2 YFSETQ. After removal of 4 bases from V and 5 bases from J, the junction contained 9 bases not matched to a gene. CDR3 nucleotide sequence: TGCGCCAGCAGCACTCCGAGGACAGGGGGCGGAGATACGCAGTATTTT. Its translation is CASSTPRTGGGDTQYF.